This T cell receptor (beta chain) was captured by sequencing in a study of CD8 T cells in Susac syndrome. Germline loops: CDR1 GTSNPN, CDR2 SVGIG (reference sequence). Germline trimming cut 5 bases from V and 9 bases from J; bases unmatched to any gene: 9. This CDR3 comprises 12 residues. RNA totalling about 0.5 to 1 ug underwent reverse transcription with random hexamers. TCRdb re-called the immunoSEQ multiplex PCR reads through MiXCR, storing one row per CDR3 protein. Here the sample spans 180,000 or so distinct CDR3 sequences, 90% to 95% being singletons. This TCR was sampled from a human donor with multiple sclerosis. The V and J genes are TRBV30 and TRBJ1-2; 7 bases line up with TRBD1. Sequenced sample: CD4+ T cells from PBMCs. CDR3 loop: CAWETGFGSYTF. CDR3 coding DNA: TGTGCCTGGGAGACAGGGTTCGGAAGCTACACCTTC.